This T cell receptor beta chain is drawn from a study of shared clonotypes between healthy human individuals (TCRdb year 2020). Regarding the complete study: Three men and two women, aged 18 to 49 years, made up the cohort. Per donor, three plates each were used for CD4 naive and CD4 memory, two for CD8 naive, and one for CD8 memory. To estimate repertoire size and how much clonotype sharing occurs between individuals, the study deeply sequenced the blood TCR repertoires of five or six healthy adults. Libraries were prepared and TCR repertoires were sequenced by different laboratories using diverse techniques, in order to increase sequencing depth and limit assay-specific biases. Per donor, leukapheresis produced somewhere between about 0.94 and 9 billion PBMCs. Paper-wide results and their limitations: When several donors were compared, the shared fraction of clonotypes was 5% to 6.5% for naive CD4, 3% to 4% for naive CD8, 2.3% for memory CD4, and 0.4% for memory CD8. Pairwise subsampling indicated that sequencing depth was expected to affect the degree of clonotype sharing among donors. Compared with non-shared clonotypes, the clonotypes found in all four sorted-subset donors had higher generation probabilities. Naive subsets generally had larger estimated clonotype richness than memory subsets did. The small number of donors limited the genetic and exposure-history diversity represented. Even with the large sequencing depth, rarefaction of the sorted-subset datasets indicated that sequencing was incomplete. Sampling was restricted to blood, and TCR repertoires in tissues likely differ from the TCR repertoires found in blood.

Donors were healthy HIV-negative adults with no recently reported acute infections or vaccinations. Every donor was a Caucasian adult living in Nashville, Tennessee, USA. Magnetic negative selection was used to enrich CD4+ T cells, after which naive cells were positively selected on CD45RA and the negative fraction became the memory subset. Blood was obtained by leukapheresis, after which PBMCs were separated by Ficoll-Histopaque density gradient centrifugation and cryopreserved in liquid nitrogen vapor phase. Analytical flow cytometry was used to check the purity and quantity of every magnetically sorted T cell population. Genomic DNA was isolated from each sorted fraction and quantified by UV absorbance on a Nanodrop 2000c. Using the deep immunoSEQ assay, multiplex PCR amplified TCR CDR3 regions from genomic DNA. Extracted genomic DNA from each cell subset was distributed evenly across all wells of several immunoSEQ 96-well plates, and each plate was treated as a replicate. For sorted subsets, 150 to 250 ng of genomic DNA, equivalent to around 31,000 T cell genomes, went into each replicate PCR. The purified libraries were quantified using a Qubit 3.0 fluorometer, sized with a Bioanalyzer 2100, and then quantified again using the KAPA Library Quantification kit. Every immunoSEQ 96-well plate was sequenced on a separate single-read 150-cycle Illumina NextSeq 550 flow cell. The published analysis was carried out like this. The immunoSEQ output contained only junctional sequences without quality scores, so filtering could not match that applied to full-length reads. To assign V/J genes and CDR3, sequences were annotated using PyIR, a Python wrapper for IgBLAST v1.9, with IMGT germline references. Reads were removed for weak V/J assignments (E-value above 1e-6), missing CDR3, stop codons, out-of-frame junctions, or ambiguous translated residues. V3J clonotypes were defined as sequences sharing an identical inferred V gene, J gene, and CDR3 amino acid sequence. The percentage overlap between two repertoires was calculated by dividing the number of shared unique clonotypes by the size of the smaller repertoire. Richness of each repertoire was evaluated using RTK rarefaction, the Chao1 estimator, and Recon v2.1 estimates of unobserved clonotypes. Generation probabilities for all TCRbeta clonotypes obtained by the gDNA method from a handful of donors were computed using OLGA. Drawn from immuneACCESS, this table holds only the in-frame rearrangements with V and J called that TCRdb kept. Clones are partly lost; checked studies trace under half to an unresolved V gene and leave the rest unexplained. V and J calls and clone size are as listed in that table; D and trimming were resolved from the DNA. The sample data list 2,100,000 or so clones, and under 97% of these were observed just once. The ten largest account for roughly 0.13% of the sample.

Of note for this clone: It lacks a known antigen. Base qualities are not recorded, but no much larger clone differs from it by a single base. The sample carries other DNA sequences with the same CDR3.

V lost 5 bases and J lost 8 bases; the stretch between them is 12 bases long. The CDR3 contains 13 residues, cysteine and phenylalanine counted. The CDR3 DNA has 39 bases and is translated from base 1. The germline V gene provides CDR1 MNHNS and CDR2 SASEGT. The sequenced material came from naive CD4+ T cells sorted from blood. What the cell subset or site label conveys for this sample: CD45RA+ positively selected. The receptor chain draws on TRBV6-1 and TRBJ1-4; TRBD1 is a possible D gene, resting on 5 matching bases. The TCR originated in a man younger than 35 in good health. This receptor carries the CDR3 CASSRPGAEKLFF. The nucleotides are TGTGCCAGCAGTCGGCCCGGGGCAGAAAAACTGTTTTTT.